Each of the 6 T cell receptor beta chains below was sequenced from the same sample in a study of PD-1 blockade in classical Hodgkin lymphoma. The data were produced by immunoSEQ multiplex PCR, yet TCRdb's version contains in-frame clones alone and is incomplete. Of 35,000 to 45,000 clones in the sample, approximately 69% were seen once. Following autologous stem cell transplantation, relapse occurred in every patient, and exposure to brentuximab vedotin varied. Sample: peripheral blood mononuclear cells (PBMCs), taken before the second cycle of nivolumab. Receptors were obtained from a human donor with classical Hodgkin lymphoma.

A few counts support this clone. The genes are TRBV2 and TRBJ2-1, with D perhaps given as TRBD1 or TRBD2 (5 bases each). CDR1 SNHLY and CDR2 FYNNEI come from the germline V gene. Trimming stripped 2 bases from V and 2 bases from J, with 10 bases between. CDR3 size: 15 residues. CDR3 in DNA: TGTGCCAGCAGTGAAAGGGACGCAGCCTACAATGAGCAGTTCTTC. Its translation is CASSERDAAYNEQFF. Looking up the rest from reference TRBV2 and TRBJ2-1 gives the full variable domain: EPEVTQTPSHQVTQMGQEVILRCVPISNHLYFYWYRQILGQKVEFLVSFYNNEISEKSEIFDDQFSVERPDGSNFTLKIRSTKLEDSAMYFCASSERDAAYNEQFFGPGTRLTVL.

CDR3 region: CASRQGPANEKLFF. Here the CDR3 DNA reads TGTGCCAGCAGACAGGGCCCGGCTAATGAAAAACTGTTTTTT. V is TRBV11-3 and J is TRBJ1-4; D perhaps matches TRBD1 (6 bases). V was pared by 6 bases and J by 3 bases, with 11 bases between. This CDR3 contains 14 residues. In germline, CDR1 is SGHNT, CDR2 YENEEA.

This clone is medium-sized. Relative to the germline gene, one junction end is altered; a read error may explain this. This chain uses TRBV6-5 with TRBJ2-7, with 8 positions matching TRBD1. This CDR3 comprises 15 residues. Germline V lookup: CDR1 MNHEY, CDR2 SVGAGI. CDR3 sequence: CASSSTGAFSHEQYF. Written as DNA, the CDR3 is TGTGCCAGCAGTTCGACAGGGGCCTTCTCCCACGAGCAGTACTTC.

This clone has only a few counts. The chain joins TRBV5-4 to TRBJ2-1, with 8 positions matching TRBD1. V shed 2 bases, J shed 8 bases, and the junction held 9 bases outside the gene matches. From germline, CDR1 is SGHNT and CDR2 YYREEE (reference sequence). The CDR3 contains 15 residues. The CDR3 DNA follows: TGTGCCAGCAGCTTAGACAGGGGAAGATACCATGAGCAGTTCTTC. It yields the protein CASSLDRGRYHEQFF.

V is TRBV28 and J is TRBJ1-1; a possible D gene is TRBD1 (5 bases). Trimming removed 5 bases from V and 4 bases from J, with 14 bases in between. CDR1 is MDHEN and CDR2 is SYDVKM in the germline V gene. The length of the CDR3 is 14 residues. As DNA, the CDR3 is TGTGCCAGCAGTGCGACAGTGCCGGGCACTGAAGCTTTCTTT. Translation: CASSATVPGTEAFF. The whole variable domain, filled in from reference TRBV28 and TRBJ1-1, reads DVKVTQSSRYLVKRTGEKVFLECVQDMDHENMFWYRQDPGLGLRLIYFSYDVKMKEKGDIPEGYSVSREKKERFSLILESASTNQTSMYLCASSATVPGTEAFFGQGTRLTVV.

With respect to this clone: With a much larger clone just one base away, this may be a read error. The same CDR3 is also encoded by other DNA sequences in this sample. V usage is TRBV2 and J usage is TRBJ2-7, with TRBD1 matching over 8 bases. CDR1 and CDR2 from the germline V gene are SNHLY and FYNNEI. The junction had 3 bases not matched to a gene; V was cut back by 3 bases and J by 2 bases. There are 14 residues in the CDR3. The CDR3 sequence is CASSDQGAAYEQYF. The CDR3 coding sequence is TGTGCCAGCAGTGATCAGGGGGCAGCCTACGAGCAGTACTTC.